This T cell receptor (beta chain) derives from a study of blood T cell repertoires in COVID-19. In the study overall: Acute-phase and convalescent COVID-19 samples originated in the United States, Italy and Spain.

Clones were read by immunoSEQ multiplex PCR, and TCRdb kept only the in-frame ones, dropping some. This table has about 97,000 clones, around four fifths appearing once. CDR3 size: 15 residues. From germline, CDR1 is SGHNT and CDR2 YYREEE (reference sequence). V trimming: 1 base; J trimming: 4 bases; junction bases outside the gene matches: 4. This clone was observed a few times. Sequencing was performed on peripheral blood. The V gene is TRBV5-4, the J gene TRBJ2-1; 8 bases match TRBD2. This clonotype originated in a man aged 60 to 69 with active or convalescent COVID-19. The CDR3 sequence is CASSLKSGGYNEQFF. In nucleotides, the CDR3 is TGTGCCAGCAGCTTGAAAAGCGGGGGTTACAATGAGCAGTTCTTC. Full variable domain (missing parts from reference TRBV5-4 and TRBJ2-1): ETGVTQSPTHLIKTRGQQVTLRCSSQSGHNTVSWYQQALGQGPQFIFQYYREEENGRGNFPPRFSGLQFPNYSSELNVNALELDDSALYLCASSLKSGGYNEQFFGPGTRLTVL.